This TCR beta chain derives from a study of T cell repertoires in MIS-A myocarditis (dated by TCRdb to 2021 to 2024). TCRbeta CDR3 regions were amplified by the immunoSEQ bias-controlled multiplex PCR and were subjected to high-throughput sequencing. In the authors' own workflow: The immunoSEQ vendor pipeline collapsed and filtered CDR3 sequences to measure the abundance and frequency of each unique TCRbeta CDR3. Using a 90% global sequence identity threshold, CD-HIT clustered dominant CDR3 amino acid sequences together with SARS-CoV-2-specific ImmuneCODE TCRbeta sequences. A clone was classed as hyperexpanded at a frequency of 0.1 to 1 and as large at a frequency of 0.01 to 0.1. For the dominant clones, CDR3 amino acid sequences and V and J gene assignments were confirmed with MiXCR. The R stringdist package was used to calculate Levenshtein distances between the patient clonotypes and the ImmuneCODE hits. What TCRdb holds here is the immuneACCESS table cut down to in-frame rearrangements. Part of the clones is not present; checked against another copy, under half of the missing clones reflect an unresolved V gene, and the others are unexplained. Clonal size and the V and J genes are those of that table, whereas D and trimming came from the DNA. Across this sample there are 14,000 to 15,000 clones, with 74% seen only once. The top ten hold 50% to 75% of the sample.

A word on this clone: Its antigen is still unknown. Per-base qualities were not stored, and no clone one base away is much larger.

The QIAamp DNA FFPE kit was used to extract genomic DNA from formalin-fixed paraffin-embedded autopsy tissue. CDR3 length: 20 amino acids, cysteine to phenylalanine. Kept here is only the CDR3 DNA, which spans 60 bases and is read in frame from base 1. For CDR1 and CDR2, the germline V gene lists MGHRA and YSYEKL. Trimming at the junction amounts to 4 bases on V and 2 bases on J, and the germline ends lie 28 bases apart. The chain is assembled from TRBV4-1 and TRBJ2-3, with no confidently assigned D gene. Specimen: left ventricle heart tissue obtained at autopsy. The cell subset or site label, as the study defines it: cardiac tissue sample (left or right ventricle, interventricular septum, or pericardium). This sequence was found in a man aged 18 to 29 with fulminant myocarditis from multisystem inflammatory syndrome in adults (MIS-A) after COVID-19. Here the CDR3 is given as CASSPKRSLERRTITDTQYF. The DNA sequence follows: TGCGCCAGCAGCCCGAAGAGGTCCCTGGAGAGGCGCACCATCACAGATACGCAGTATTTT.